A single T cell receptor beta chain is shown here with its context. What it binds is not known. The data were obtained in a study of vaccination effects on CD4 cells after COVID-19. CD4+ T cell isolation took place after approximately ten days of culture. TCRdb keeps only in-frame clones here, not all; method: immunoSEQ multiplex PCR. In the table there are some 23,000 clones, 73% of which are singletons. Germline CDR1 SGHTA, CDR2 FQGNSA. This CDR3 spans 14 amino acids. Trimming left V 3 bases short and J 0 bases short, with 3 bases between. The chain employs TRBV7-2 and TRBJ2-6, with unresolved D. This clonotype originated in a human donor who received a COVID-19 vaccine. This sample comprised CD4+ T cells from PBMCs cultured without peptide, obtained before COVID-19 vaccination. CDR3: CASSLNSGANVLTF. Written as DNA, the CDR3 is TGTGCCAGCAGCTTGAACTCTGGGGCCAACGTCCTGACTTTC.